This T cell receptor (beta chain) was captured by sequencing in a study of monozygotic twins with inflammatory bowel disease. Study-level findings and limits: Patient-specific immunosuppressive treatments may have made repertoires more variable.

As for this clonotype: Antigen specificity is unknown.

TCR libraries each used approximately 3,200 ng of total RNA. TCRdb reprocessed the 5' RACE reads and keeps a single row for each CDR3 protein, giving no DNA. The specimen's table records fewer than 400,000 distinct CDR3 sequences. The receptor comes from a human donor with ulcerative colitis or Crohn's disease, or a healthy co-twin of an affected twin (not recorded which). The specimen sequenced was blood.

The CDR3 sequence: CASTSSGGRGTQYF. The chain recombines TRBV2 with TRBJ2-5; the D call from TCRdb, TRBD2, cannot be confirmed without DNA. The CDR3 spans 14 residues. Germline V gene sequence: CDR1 SNHLY, CDR2 FYNNEI.